This TCR beta chain comes out of a study of T cells after yellow fever vaccination (dated by TCRdb to between 2018 and 2021). For the wider study: Libraries from fractions with low cell numbers were prepared with the SMART-Seq v4 Ultra Low Input RNA kit. To track T-cell clones before and after primary and booster YFV17D yellow fever vaccination, bulk TCR alpha and beta repertoires were sequenced longitudinally. Two healthy male donors, one aged 18 to 30 and one aged 30 to 40 years, made up the cohort. Blood was drawn at multiple timepoints before and after primary and secondary immunization, with bulk PBMC replicates and cell subsets isolated. Study-wide conclusions, independent of this receptor: A small fraction of clonotypes showed up in both the CD4 and CD8 compartments, probably as a result of convergent recombination. Computational filtering was needed because FACS-sorted repertoires could contain abundant contaminating clonotypes from the bulk population. The study included only a couple of donors, which limits how far the findings can be generalized. After the booster, most of the clones that had expanded following primary vaccination were detected again (96% of CD4 and 80% to 90% of CD8), which suggests that memory was broadly maintained. Compared with the primary T-cell response, the secondary T-cell response was faster but weaker, reaching its peak on day 5 rather than on day 15.

Remarks on this clonotype: Its antigen is still unknown. Base qualities are not provided; no much larger clone lies one nucleotide away.

The treatment or condition label, as the study defines it: live attenuated yellow fever vaccine strain. PBMCs were isolated from peripheral blood using a standard Ficoll-Paque protocol. CD4 and CD8 T-cell fractions were isolated with Dynabeads CD4 and CD8 positive selection kits. RNA was extracted with TriZol from bulk PBMCs, CD4 and CD8 fractions, and dextramer-positive and dextramer-negative fractions. Synthesis of TCR cDNA relied on 5'RACE template switching, a step that introduced a universal primer site along with unique molecular identifiers. Priming for cDNA synthesis came from both the TCR alpha and TCR beta constant segments. Library amplification used two PCR steps, and the second PCR step added sample barcodes and sequencing adapters. Sequencing of the libraries was done on either Illumina HiSeq 2500 (2x100 bp) or NovaSeq (2x150 bp). Under the source paper's analysis protocol: Demultiplexing of reads and collapsing into UMI consensus sequences were performed with MIGEC, and V(D)J alignment was carried out with MiXCR. Vaccine-responding clonotypes were defined with edgeR using replicate PBMC samples, requiring FDR below 0.01 and a log2 fold change above 5 up to day 15. CD4 or CD8 identity was assigned to each bulk clonotype according to whether the clonotype was present at higher abundance in the sequenced CD4 repertoire or the sequenced CD8 repertoire. TCRdb passed the public sequencing reads through fastp at Q25 and MiXCR, retaining productive beta sequences. CDR3 protein sequences are deduplicated, and each keeps its most common genes and DNA. TCRdb's processing, not the authors', yielded these V and J calls. The sample table shows about 140,000 distinct CDR3 sequences, and under 8% are seen once. Approximately 0.64% of the sample goes to the ten largest clones.

At the junction V is shortened by 1 base and J by 6 bases, with 10 bases in between. From cysteine to phenylalanine, the CDR3 is 14 amino acids long. Left in the record is the CDR3 DNA by itself, 42 bases read in frame from the first base. The germline V gene gives CDR1 as SGHTA and CDR2 as FQGNSA. Sequenced material: CD4+ T cells sorted from PBMCs, taken 10 days after the yellow fever booster vaccination. The V and J genes are TRBV7-2 and TRBJ1-5; there is no confident call for the D gene. The clonotype originates from a man aged 25 to 45 who received the YFV17D yellow fever vaccine. The DNA sequence is as follows: TGTGCCAGCAGCTTAGACGTTGGGCCTCAGCCCCAGCATTTT. This translates into CASSLDVGPQPQHF.